The T cell receptor (beta chain) described here comes from a study of healthy donors' naive CD4 and CD8 T cells. Study-wide background: For TCR alpha, new primers spanned all functional IMGT alpha genes.

The CDR3 has 14 residues. From germline, CDR1 is MNHEY and CDR2 SVGAGI. Trimming took 1 base from V and 5 from J, leaving 9 bases between them. Naive CD4+ cells were sorted as CD4+CD8-CD45RO-CD45RA+; naive CD8+ as CD8+CD4-CD45RA+CD27bright. General study findings and limits: Negatively charged CDR3s marked CD8+ lineage; positively charged CDR3s marked CD4+ lineage. Alpha and beta chains were sequenced in bulk without pairing.

Starting from around 500 ng of total RNA, TCR libraries were made with linear amplification. TCRdb re-derived calls from the reads in MiXCR, one entry per CDR3 protein. Of 200,000 or so distinct CDR3 sequences listed, around 74% were seen once; the top ten hold 2% to 2.5%. A remark on this clonotype: Antigen unknown.

The sequence came from a pool of human donors in good health; the sample pools cells from several healthy donors. This chain uses TRBV6-5 with TRBJ2-1; D unclear. The sequenced material came from naive CD4+ and CD8+ T cells sorted from blood, pooled from several donors. CDR3 coding DNA: TGTGCCAGCAGTTACTTTCGGGCGGACAATGAGCAGTTCTTC. This translates into CASSYFRADNEQFF.